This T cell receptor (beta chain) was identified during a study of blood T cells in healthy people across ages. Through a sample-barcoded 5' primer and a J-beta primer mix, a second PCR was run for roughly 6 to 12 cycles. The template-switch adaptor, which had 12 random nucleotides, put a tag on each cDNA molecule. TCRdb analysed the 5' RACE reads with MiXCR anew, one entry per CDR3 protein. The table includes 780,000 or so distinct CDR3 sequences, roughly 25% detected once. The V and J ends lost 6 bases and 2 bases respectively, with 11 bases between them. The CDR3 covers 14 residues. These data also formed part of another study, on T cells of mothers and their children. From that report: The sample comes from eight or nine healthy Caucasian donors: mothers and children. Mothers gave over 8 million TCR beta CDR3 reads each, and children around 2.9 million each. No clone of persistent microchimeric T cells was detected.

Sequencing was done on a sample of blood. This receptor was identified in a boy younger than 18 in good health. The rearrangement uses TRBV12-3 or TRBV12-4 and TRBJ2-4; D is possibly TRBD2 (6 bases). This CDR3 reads CASSTGEPKNIQYF. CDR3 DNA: TGTGCCAGCAGCACGGGAGAGCCCAAAAACATTCAGTACTTC.